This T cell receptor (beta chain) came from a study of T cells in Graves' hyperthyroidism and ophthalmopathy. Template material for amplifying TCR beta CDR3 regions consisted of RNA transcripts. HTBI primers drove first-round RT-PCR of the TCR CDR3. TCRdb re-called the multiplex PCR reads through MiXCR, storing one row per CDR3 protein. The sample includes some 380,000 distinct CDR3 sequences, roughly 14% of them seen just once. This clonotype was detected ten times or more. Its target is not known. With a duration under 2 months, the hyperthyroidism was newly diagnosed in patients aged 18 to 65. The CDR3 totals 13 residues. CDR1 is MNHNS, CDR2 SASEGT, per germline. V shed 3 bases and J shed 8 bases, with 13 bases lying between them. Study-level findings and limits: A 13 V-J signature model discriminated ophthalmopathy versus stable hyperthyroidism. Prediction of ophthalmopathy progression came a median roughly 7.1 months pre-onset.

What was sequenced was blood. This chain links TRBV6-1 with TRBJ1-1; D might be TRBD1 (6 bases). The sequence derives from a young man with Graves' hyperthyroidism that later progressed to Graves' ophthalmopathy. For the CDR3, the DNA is TGTGCCAGCAGTGACAGGGGCCCAGGAGAAGCTTTCTTT. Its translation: CASSDRGPGEAFF.